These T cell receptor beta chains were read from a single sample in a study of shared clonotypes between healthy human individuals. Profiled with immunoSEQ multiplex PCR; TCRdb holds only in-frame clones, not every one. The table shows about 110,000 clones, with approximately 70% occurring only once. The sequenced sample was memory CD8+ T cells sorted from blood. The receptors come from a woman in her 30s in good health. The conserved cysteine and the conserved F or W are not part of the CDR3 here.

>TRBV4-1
ASSQDWSLGSTDTQY
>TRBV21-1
ASSPLGGGLAGGHNTDTQY
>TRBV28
ASSLASIRGQLNYGYT
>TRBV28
ASSQWTSGSNEQY
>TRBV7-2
ASSTRTSYNEQF
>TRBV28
ASTRVGTGANYGYT
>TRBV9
ASSVGAGLARYEQY
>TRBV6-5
ASSYSPGRTEAF
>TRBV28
ASSVRVLSYEQY
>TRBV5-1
ASKVQGNTGELF
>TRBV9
ASSPGTSGSTDTQY
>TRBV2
ASSEGLGRPRWPRGYT
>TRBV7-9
ASSSDGPNLNTEAF
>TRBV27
ASSGGGAHEQF
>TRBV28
ASSSPDEQF
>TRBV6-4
ASSDSRGGGADTQY
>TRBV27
ASSFPTSGGTDTQY
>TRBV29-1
SVDSSANNYNNEQF
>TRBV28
ASSFVQGATGELF
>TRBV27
ASSPFEAGVWYYGYT
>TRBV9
ASSPSDRSHEQY
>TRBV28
ASGPDGTEAF
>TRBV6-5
ASTSTATNEKLF
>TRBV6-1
ASSDSTGGNQPQH
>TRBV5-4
ASSLRGVNTEAF
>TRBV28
ASSTQGRSSYNEQF
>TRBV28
ASTTYNEQF
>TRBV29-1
SVEKPLDRPGGGETQY
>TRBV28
ASKSTLRGHAEAF
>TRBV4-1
ASSQAGGSTEAF
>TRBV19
ASSPHGAGEQY
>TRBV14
ASSPYGYT
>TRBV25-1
ASTAEQANEQF
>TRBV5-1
ASSLDMGYEQY
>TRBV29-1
SGRGVRLAGGPYQETQY
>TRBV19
ASSIGGAKNIQY
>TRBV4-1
ASSQARDTEAF
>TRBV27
ASPSGTGTYEQY
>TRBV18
ASSPPIGDQPQH
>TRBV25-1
ASSASISRDSGNTIY
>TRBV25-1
ASSGPHDTGELF
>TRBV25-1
ASSAQTEGETQY